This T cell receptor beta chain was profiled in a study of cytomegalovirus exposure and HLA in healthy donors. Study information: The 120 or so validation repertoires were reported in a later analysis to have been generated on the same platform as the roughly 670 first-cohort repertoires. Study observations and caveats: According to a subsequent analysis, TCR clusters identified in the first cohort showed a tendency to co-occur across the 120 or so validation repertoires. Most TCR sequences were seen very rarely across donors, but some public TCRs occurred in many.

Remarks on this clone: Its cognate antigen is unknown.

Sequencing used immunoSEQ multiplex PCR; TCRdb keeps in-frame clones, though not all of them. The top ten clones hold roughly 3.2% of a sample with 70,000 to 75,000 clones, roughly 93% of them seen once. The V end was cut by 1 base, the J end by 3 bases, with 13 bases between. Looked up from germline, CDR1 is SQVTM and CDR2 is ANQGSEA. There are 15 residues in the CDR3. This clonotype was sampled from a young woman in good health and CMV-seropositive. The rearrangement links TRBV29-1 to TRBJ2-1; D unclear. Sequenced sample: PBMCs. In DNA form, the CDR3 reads TGCAGCGTTGAAGTGCGCAGGATCCTCTACAATGAGCAGTTCTTC. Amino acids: CSVEVRRILYNEQFF.